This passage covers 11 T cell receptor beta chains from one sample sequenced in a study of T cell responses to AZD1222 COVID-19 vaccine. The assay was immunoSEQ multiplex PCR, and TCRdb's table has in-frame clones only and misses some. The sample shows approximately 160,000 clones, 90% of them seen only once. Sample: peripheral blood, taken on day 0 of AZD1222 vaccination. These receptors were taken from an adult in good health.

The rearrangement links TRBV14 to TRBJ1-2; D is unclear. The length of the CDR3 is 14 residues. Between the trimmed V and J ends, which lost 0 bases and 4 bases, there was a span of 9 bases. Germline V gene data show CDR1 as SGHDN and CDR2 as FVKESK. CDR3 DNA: TGTGCCAGCAGCCAAGAATACAGCGGCTATGGCTACACCTTC. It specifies CASSQEYSGYGYTF.

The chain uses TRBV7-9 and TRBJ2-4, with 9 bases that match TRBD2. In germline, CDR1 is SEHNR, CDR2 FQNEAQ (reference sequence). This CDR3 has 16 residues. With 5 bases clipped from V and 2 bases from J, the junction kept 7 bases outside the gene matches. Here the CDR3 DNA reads TGTGCCAGCAGCCCGGGGAGCGGGGGGACCAAAAACATTCAGTACTTC. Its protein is CASSPGSGGTKNIQYF.

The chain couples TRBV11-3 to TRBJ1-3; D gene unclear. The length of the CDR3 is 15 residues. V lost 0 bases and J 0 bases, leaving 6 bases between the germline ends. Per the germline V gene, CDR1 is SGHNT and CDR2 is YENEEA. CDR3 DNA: TGTGCCAGCAGCTTAGACAGCTACTCTGGAAACACCATATATTTT. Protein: CASSLDSYSGNTIYF.

CDR3 coding DNA: TGTGCCAGCAGCCAAGATAGGGGTTTCACCGGGGAGCTGTTTTTT. Its protein is CASSQDRGFTGELFF. The rearrangement joins TRBV3-1 (or the pseudogene TRBV3-2) to TRBJ2-2; weak D call: TRBD1 (5 bases). Germline CDR1 reads LGHDT; CDR2 reads YNNKEL (reference sequence). V lost 0 bases to trimming and J lost 4 bases, with 9 bases between them. This CDR3 contains 15 residues.

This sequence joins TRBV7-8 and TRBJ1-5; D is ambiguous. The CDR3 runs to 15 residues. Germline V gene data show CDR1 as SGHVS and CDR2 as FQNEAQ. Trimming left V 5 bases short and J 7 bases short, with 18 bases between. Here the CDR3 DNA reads TGTGCCAGCAGCACCTCGGGTCGGATCTCACAGCCCCAGCATTTT. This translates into CASSTSGRISQPQHF.

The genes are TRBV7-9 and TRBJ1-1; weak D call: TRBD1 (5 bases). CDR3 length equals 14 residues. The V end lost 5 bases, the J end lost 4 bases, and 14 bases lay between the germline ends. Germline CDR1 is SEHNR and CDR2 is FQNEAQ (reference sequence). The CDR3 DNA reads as TGTGCCAGCAGCCCCCAGGGATTGAGCACTGAAGCTTTCTTT. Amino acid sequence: CASSPQGLSTEAFF.

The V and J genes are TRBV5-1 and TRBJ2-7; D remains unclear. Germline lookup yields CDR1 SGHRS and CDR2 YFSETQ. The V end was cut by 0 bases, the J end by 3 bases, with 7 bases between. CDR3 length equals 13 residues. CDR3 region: CASSLDAIYEQYF. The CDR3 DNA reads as TGCGCCAGCAGCTTGGACGCTATCTACGAGCAGTACTTC.

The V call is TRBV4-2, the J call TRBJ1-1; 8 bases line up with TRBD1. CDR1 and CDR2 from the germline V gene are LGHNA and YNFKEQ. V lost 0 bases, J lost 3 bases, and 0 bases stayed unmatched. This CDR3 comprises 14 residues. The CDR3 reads CASSQDRGHTEAFF. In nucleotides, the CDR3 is TGTGCCAGCAGCCAAGACAGGGGGCACACTGAAGCTTTCTTT.

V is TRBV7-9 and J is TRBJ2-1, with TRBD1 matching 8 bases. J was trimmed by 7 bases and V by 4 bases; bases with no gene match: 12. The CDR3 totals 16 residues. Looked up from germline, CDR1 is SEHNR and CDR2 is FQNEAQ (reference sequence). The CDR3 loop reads CASSWASGQVGNEQFF. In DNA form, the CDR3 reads TGTGCCAGCAGCTGGGCCTCGGGACAGGTCGGGAATGAGCAGTTCTTC.

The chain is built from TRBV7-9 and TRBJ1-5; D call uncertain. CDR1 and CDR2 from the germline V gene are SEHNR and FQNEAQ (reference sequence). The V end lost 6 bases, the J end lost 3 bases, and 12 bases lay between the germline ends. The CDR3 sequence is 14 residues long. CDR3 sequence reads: CASSTGGINQPQHF. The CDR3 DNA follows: TGTGCCAGCAGTACTGGAGGGATCAATCAGCCCCAGCATTTT. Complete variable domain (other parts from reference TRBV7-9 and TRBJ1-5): DTGVSQNPRHKITKRGQNVTFRCDPISEHNRLYWYRQTLGQGPEFLTYFQNEAQLEKSRLLSDRFSAERPKGSFSTLEIQRTEQGDSAMYLCASSTGGINQPQHFGDGTRLSIL.

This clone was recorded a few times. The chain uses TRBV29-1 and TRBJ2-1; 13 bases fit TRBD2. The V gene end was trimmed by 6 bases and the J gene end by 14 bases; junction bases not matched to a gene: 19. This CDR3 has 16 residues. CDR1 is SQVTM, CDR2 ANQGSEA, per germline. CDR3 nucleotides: TGCAGCGTGCCGACTCCCGGGACTAGCGGGGTCCCAGGCGAGTTCTTC. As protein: CSVPTPGTSGVPGEFF.